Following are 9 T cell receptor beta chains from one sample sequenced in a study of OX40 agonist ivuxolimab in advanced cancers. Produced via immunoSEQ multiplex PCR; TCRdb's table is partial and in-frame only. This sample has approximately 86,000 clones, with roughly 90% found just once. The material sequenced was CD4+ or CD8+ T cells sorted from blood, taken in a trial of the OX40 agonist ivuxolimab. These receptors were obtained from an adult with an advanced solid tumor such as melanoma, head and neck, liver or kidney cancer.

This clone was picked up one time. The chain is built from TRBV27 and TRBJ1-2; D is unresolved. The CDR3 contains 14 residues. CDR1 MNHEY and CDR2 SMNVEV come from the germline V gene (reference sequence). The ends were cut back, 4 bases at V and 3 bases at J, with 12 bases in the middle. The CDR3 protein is CASSSRSQYYGYTF. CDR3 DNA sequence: TGTGCCAGCAGTTCGAGGAGTCAATACTATGGCTACACCTTC.

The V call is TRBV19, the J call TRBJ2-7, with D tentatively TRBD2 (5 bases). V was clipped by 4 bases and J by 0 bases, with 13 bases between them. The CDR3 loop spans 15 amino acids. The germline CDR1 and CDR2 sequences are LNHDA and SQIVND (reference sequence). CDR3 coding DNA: TGTGCCAGTAGTACCCTAGCATCGAGCTCCTACGAGCAGTACTTC. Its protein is CASSTLASSSYEQYF.

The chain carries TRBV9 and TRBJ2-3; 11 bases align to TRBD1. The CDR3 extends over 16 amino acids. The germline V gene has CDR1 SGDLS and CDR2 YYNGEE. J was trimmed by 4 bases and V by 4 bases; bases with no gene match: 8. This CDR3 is CASSPRTGGWADTQYF. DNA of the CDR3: TGTGCCAGCAGCCCCCGGACAGGGGGCTGGGCAGATACGCAGTATTTT.

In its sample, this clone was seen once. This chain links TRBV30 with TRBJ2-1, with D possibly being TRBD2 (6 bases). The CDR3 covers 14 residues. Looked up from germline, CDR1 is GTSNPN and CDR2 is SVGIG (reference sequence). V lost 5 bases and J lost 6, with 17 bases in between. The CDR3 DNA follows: TGTGCCTGGCGTACCGGGACTCAGTCCAATGAGCAGTTCTTC. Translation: CAWRTGTQSNEQFF. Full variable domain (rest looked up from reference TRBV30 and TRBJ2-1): SQTIHQWPATLVQPVGSPLSLECTVEGTSNPNLYWYRQAAGRGLQLLFYSVGIGQISSEVPQNLSASRPQDRQFILSSKKLLLSDSGFYLCAWRTGTQSNEQFFGPGTRLTVL.

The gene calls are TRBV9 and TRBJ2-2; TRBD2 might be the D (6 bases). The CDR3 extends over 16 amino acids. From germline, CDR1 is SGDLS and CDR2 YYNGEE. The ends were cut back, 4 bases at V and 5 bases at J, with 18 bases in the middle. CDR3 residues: CASSLATDSRTGELFF. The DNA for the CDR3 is TGTGCCAGCAGCCTAGCGACAGATTCGCGGACCGGGGAGCTGTTTTTT.

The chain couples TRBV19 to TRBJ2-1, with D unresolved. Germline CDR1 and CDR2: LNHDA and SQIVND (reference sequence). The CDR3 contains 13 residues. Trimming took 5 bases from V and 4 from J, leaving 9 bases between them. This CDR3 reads CASSLSAYNEQFF. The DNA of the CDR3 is TGTGCCAGTAGTCTAAGCGCGTACAATGAGCAGTTCTTC.

DNA for the CDR3: TGTGCCAGCAGCTTAGCCCGCAGTCAAGAGCAGTACTTC. Residues: CASSLARSQEQYF. This chain uses TRBV7-2 with TRBJ2-7; no definite D call. Germline V lookup: CDR1 SGHTA, CDR2 FQGNSA. Trimming removed 0 bases at V and 7 bases at J, with 10 bases between. The CDR3 runs to 13 residues.

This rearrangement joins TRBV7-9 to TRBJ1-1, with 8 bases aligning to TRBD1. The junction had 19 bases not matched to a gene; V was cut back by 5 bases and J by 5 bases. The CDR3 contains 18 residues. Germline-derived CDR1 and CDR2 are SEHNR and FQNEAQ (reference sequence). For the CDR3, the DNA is TGTGCCAGCAGCGAAGTGGACAGGGCCGGTATGGGGAGAACTGAAGCTTTCTTT. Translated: CASSEVDRAGMGRTEAFF.

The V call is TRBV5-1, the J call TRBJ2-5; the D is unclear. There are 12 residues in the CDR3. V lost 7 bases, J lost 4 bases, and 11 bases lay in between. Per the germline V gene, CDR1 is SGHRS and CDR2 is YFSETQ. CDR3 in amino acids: CASLGTGETQYF. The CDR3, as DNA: TGCGCCAGCCTAGGAACTGGAGAGACCCAGTACTTC. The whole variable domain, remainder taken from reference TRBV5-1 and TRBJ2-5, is KAGVTQTPRYLIKTRGQQVTLSCSPISGHRSVSWYQQTPGQGLQFLFEYFSETQRNKGNFPGRFSGRQFSNSRSEMNVSTLELGDSALYLCASLGTGETQYFGPGTRLLVL.